Sequencing of this TCR beta chain was carried out in a study of cytomegalovirus exposure and HLA in healthy donors. Trimming shortened V by 10 bases and J by 2 bases, and 18 bases separated the two germline ends. This CDR3 contains 14 residues. The germline V gene has CDR1 ENHRY and CDR2 SYGVKD. A note on this clone: As yet, its antigen is unknown.

Both 60 Vbeta primers and 13 Jbeta primers went into the PCR. Profiling relied on immunoSEQ multiplex PCR, and the TCRdb table lists in-frame clones only, not all of them. Among 120,000 to 150,000 clones listed, around four fifths were seen once. General study results and limits: In a later analysis, productive TCRs from donors in an Asian-associated ancestry cluster reportedly carried fewer N-insertions than the cohort mean.

This rearrangement joins TRBV10-3 to TRBJ2-7, with a possible D match to TRBD2 (7 bases). The sequenced material came from PBMCs. The receptor comes from a boy between 2 and 10 years old in good health and CMV-seronegative. CDR3 sequence (DNA): TGTGCCACCCTGGGAGGGGGACAAACCTACGAGCAGTACTTC. It encodes CATLGGGQTYEQYF.